The 26 T cell receptor beta chains below come from one sample, sequenced in a study of early T cells in non-severe SARS-CoV-2 infection. One entry per CDR3 protein, called by TCRdb with MiXCR from the 5' RACE reads. The sample has around 68,000 distinct CDR3 sequences; approximately 6% are singletons. Specimen: whole blood, collected at baseline. These TCRs come from an adult who was a healthcare worker with PCR-confirmed SARS-CoV-2 infection or an uninfected control (not recorded which).

The chain links TRBV4-2 to TRBJ2-7; D gene unclear. CDR1 is LGHNA and CDR2 is YNFKEQ in the germline V gene. There are 13 residues in the CDR3. Trimming left V 1 base short and J 5 bases short, with 9 bases between. The CDR3 spells CASSQAFFHEQYF. CDR3 DNA: TGTGCCAGCAGCCAAGCATTTTTCCACGAGCAGTACTTC.

In regard to this clonotype: Being one base from a much bigger clone, this may be a read error. The chain joins TRBV5-1 to TRBJ2-1; the match to TRBD2 covers 10 bases. Germline V CDR1 and CDR2: SGHRS, YFSETQ. The CDR3 totals 15 residues. The trim removed 2 bases at V and 6 bases at J, leaving 5 bases unmatched. The CDR3 here is CASSFGTSDCNEQFF. The CDR3, as DNA: TGCGCCAGCAGCTTTGGGACTAGCGACTGCAATGAGCAGTTCTTC.

A few counts support this clonotype. The chain combines TRBV7-2 with TRBJ2-1; TRBD2 matches at 9 bases. Germline V gene data show CDR1 as SGHTA and CDR2 as FQGNSA. The CDR3 contains 18 residues. With 4 bases clipped from V and 0 bases from J, the junction kept 10 bases outside the gene matches. The CDR3, as DNA: TGTGCCAGCAGCTCAAGGACTAGCGTCAACGCCTCCTACAATGAGCAGTTCTTC. Translating it yields CASSSRTSVNASYNEQFF.

Comment on this clonotype: A much larger clone is a single base away; this may be a read error. The chain links TRBV19 to TRBJ2-5; 7 bases match TRBD1. This CDR3 contains 15 residues. Germline assignment: CDR1 LNHDA and CDR2 SQIVND (reference sequence). CDR3 sequence reads: CVSRGNRGYQETQYF. The CDR3, as DNA: TGTGTCAGTAGGGGAAACAGGGGTTACCAAGAGACCCAGTACTTC.

Many counts were recorded for this clonotype. The chain links TRBV6-5 to TRBJ1-1, with 8 bases that match TRBD1. Per germline, CDR1 MNHEY and CDR2 SVGAGI. The CDR3 extends over 18 amino acids. The J segment lost 1 base and the V segment lost 2 bases, leaving 12 bases of the junction unmatched. The CDR3 sequence: CASSYRTRQGRTNTEAFF. The DNA for the CDR3 is TGTGCCAGCAGTTACCGTACCCGACAGGGGCGGACGAACACTGAAGCTTTCTTT.

This clonotype was seen at least ten times. V and J are TRBV7-2 and TRBJ2-7, with D hard to call. Looked up from germline, CDR1 is SGHTA and CDR2 is FQGNSA. V was clipped by 5 bases and J by 9 bases, with 17 bases between them. The CDR3 is made up of 13 amino acids. The DNA for the CDR3 is TGTGCCAGCAGCGTAGACTCACCCGGAAGGCAGTACTTC. Translating it yields CASSVDSPGRQYF. Full variable domain (missing parts from reference TRBV7-2 and TRBJ2-7): GAGVSQSPSNKVTEKGKDVELRCDPISGHTALYWYRQSLGQGLEFLIYFQGNSAPDKSGLPSDRFSAERTGGSVSTLTIQRTQQEDSAVYLCASSVDSPGRQYFGPGTRLTVT.

This clonotype has ten or more counts. This rearrangement joins TRBV29-1 to TRBJ2-2; the D is unclear. Germline V gives CDR1 SQVTM, CDR2 ANQGSEA. The CDR3 sequence is 14 residues long. With 5 bases removed from V and 2 bases from J, the gap between germline ends came to 12 bases. DNA of the CDR3: TGCAGCGTTCCGGGCCTAACCAACACCGGGGAGCTGTTTTTT. This translates into CSVPGLTNTGELFF.

At least ten counts were recorded for this clonotype. The V and J genes are TRBV19 and TRBJ2-7; TRBD1 aligns across 7 bases. The CDR3 loop spans 14 amino acids. V trimming: 6 bases; J trimming: 1 base; junction bases outside the gene matches: 6. Per the germline V gene, CDR1 is LNHDA and CDR2 is SQIVND (reference sequence). The CDR3 DNA reads TGTGCCAGTAGCCTAAGACAGGGATCCTACGAGCAGTACTTC. Its protein is CASSLRQGSYEQYF. Full variable domain (rest looked up from reference TRBV19 and TRBJ2-7): DGGITQSPKYLFRKEGQNVTLSCEQNLNHDAMYWYRQDPGQGLRLIYYSQIVNDFQKGDIAEGYSVSREKKESFPLTVTSAQKNPTAFYLCASSLRQGSYEQYFGPGTRLTVT.

This clonotype occurred many times. The V and J genes are TRBV7-9 and TRBJ2-7, with 13 bases matching TRBD2. There are 18 residues in the CDR3. Looked up from germline, CDR1 is SEHNR and CDR2 is FQNEAQ (reference sequence). V lost 5 bases and J lost 0; bases outside the gene matches: 10. Here the CDR3 DNA reads TGTGCCAGCAGCCAACAAGGGACTAGCGGGGCCAGCTCCTACGAGCAGTACTTC. It is translated as CASSQQGTSGASSYEQYF.

CDR3 sequence: CSVSGLLLTDTQYF. The CDR3 bases are TGCAGCGTTTCGGGGCTGCTTCTCACAGATACGCAGTATTTT. J is TRBJ2-3 and V is TRBV29-1; either TRBD1 or TRBD2 may fit D (5 bases each). Germline loops: CDR1 SQVTM, CDR2 ANQGSEA. V lost 5 bases and J lost 2, with 14 bases in between. CDR3 length equals 14 residues.

As concerns this clonotype: A read error is possible here, since a much larger clone lies one base away. The CDR3 bases are TGTGCCAGCTCACAGGGGAAAACGGGAGATACGCAGTATTTT. Translating gives CASSQGKTGDTQYF. This chain joins TRBV18 and TRBJ2-3; D might be TRBD1 (5 bases). The CDR3 consists of 14 residues. V gave up 4 bases and J gave up 5 bases, with 13 bases separating them. CDR1 KGHSH and CDR2 LQKENI come from the germline V gene.

The V call is TRBV5-1, the J call TRBJ2-1, with TRBD1 as a possible D gene (6 bases). V dropped 5 bases and J dropped 0 bases, with 12 bases sitting between them. This CDR3 is built from 15 residues. CDR1 and CDR2 (germline): SGHRS, YFSETQ. Here the CDR3 DNA reads TGCGCCAGCAGATCGGACAGTGCCTCCTACAATGAGCAGTTCTTC. Translating it yields CASRSDSASYNEQFF.

This clonotype was recorded many times. The genes are TRBV15 and TRBJ2-7; D remains unclear. The V end lost 4 bases, the J end lost 0 bases, and 13 bases lay between the germline ends. Germline CDR1 is LNHNV and CDR2 is YYDKDF (reference sequence). The CDR3 runs to 15 residues. The chain's CDR3 is CATSTRLTSSYEQYF. In DNA form, the CDR3 reads TGTGCCACCAGCACGCGTTTGACGAGCTCCTACGAGCAGTACTTC.

This clonotype has a count of ten or more. This chain uses TRBV20-1 with TRBJ2-7; D unresolved. V lost 4 bases to trimming and J lost 5 bases, with 21 bases between them. The V gene's germline CDR1 is DFQATT and CDR2 SNEGSKA (reference sequence). This CDR3 has 15 residues. CDR3: CSAISLAQPVDEQYF. The CDR3, as DNA: TGCAGTGCTATCTCGCTGGCCCAACCGGTCGACGAGCAGTACTTC.

The sample holds many counts of this clonotype. The chain uses TRBV5-1 and TRBJ1-2; 10 bases line up with TRBD1. Trimming at V came to 4 bases and at J to 7 bases, leaving 4 bases not matched to a gene. This CDR3 contains 13 residues. Germline lookup yields CDR1 SGHRS and CDR2 YFSETQ. The DNA of the CDR3 is TGCGCCAGCAGCGGGACAGGGGTTGCTGGCTACACCTTC. Its translation is CASSGTGVAGYTF.

This clonotype was picked up many times. In DNA, the CDR3 is TGCAGTGCGGAGGGACTAGGTGGCACAGATACGCAGTATTTT. It translates to CSAEGLGGTDTQYF. This chain uses TRBV20-1 with TRBJ2-3, with 8 bases that match TRBD2. The V gene's germline CDR1 is DFQATT and CDR2 SNEGSKA (reference sequence). With V trimmed by 6 bases and J by 1 base, 6 bases remained unmatched. CDR3 length: 14 amino acids.

Worth noting for this clonotype: Since a much larger clone is just one base distant, this may be a read error. The V gene is TRBV6-2 or TRBV6-3, the J gene TRBJ2-3; 7 bases agree with TRBD1. This CDR3 is 18 amino acids long. V dropped 7 bases and J dropped 2; count of bases not matched to a gene: 18. Looked up from germline, CDR1 is MNHEY and CDR2 is SVGEGT. DNA of the CDR3: TGTGCCAGCATCGTTCCGACCTTTCCGGGACAGAACACAGATACGCAGTATTTT. Its translation: CASIVPTFPGQNTDTQYF.

This clonotype has a count of ten or more. The rearrangement links TRBV18 to TRBJ2-7; D gene unclear. Trimming shortened V by 3 bases and J by 0 bases, and 3 bases separated the two germline ends. CDR1 is KGHSH, CDR2 LQKENI, per germline. This CDR3 has 12 amino acids. CDR3 DNA: TGTGCCAGCTCACCCGGCTCCTACGAGCAGTACTTC. It translates to CASSPGSYEQYF.

The sample holds a few counts of this clonotype. This rearrangement joins TRBV11-2 to TRBJ1-5; no reliable D call. Per germline, CDR1 SGHAT and CDR2 FQNNGV. This CDR3 is 16 amino acids long. Trimming pared 5 bases from V and 1 base from J, leaving 15 bases between. In nucleotides, the CDR3 is TGTGCCAGCAGCCTTAGAGGCGGTTTCAGCAATCAGCCCCAGCATTTT. This codes for CASSLRGGFSNQPQHF.

There are many counts of this clonotype. The V call is TRBV10-1, the J call TRBJ2-3, with 9 bases aligning to TRBD2. The CDR3 has 16 amino acids. The germline gives CDR1 WNHNN, CDR2 SYGVQD (reference sequence). The V gene end was trimmed by 3 bases and the J gene end by 5 bases; junction bases not matched to a gene: 9. The CDR3 coding sequence is TGCGCCAGCAGTGACCCGCGGGAGGGCCGCGGAGATACGCAGTATTTT. It translates to CASSDPREGRGDTQYF.

This clonotype was picked up many times. The chain joins TRBV7-6 to TRBJ2-1, with D possibly being TRBD1 (6 bases). V lost 0 bases and J 7 bases, leaving 13 bases between the germline ends. Per the germline V gene, CDR1 is SGHVS and CDR2 is FNYEAQ. The CDR3 runs 15 residues. CDR3 nucleotides: TGTGCCAGCAGCTTAGCGCTAGTTAGGGGGAATGAGCAGTTCTTC. It specifies CASSLALVRGNEQFF.

The chain couples TRBV4-3 to TRBJ1-2, with D maybe TRBD1 (6 bases). The CDR3 length is 14 residues. CDR1 and CDR2 (germline): LGHNA, YSLEER. V was cut by 6 bases and J by 5 bases, with 16 bases left in between. Here the CDR3 DNA reads TGCGCCAGCAGTAGCGACAGGACCAATTATGGCTACACCTTC. It specifies CASSSDRTNYGYTF.

This clonotype was seen repeatedly, ten times or more. This chain connects TRBV5-8 to TRBJ1-5; 7 nucleotides align to TRBD1. The length of the CDR3 is 16 residues. Trimming removed 3 bases from V and 2 bases from J; junction bases left unmatched: 8. Germline V gives CDR1 SGHTS, CDR2 YDEGEE. The CDR3 region is CASSYAGTGGNQPQHF. CDR3 DNA: TGTGCCAGCAGCTACGCGGGCACAGGGGGCAATCAGCCCCAGCATTTT. Drawing the rest from reference TRBV5-8 and TRBJ1-5, the complete variable domain is EAGVTQSPTHLIKTRGQQATLRCSPISGHTSVYWYQQALGLGLQFLLWYDEGEERNRGNFPPRFSGRQFPNYSSELNVNALELEDSALYLCASSYAGTGGNQPQHFGDGTRLSIL.

V is TRBV12-3 or TRBV12-4 and J is TRBJ2-3; 7 bases fit TRBD2. The CDR3 covers 14 residues. V dropped 6 bases and J dropped 2; count of bases not matched to a gene: 5. CDR3 in amino acids: CASSKAGPTDTQYF. CDR3 bases: TGTGCCAGCAGCAAAGCGGGACCCACAGATACGCAGTATTTT.

This clonotype was observed many times. The chain has TRBV13 and TRBJ2-2; 12 bases line up with TRBD2. The CDR3 has 16 residues. The junction had 5 bases not matched to a gene; V was cut back by 5 bases and J by 4 bases. The germline V gene has CDR1 PRHDT and CDR2 FYEKMQ (reference sequence). CDR3 amino acids: CASSLTSGSPTGELFF. The CDR3 nucleotides read TGTGCCAGCAGCCTGACTAGCGGGAGTCCCACCGGGGAGCTGTTTTTT.

The chain is built from TRBV12-3 or TRBV12-4 and TRBJ2-3; D possibly uses TRBD1 or TRBD2 (5 bases each). Trimming stripped 3 bases from V and 2 bases from J, with 12 bases between. The length of the CDR3 is 15 residues. The CDR3 region is CASSFSAGTTDTQYF. CDR3 DNA: TGTGCCAGCAGTTTTTCGGCAGGGACCACAGATACGCAGTATTTT.